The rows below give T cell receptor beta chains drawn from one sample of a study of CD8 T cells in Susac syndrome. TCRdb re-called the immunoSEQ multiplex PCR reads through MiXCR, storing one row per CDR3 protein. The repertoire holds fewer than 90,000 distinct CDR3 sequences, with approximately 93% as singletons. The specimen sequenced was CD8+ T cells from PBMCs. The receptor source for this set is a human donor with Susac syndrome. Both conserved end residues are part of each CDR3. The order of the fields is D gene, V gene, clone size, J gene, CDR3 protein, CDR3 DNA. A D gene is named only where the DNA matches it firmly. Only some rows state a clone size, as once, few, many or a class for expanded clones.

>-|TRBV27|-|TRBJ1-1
CASRGTANTEAFF
TGTGCCAGCAGGGGGACGGCGAACACTGAAGCTTTCTTT
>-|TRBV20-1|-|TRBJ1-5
CSAIGDGINQPQHF
TGCAGTGCTATCGGGGACGGAATAAATCAGCCCCAGCATTTT
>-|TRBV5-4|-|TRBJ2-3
CASSFFGGSTDTQYF
TGTGCCAGCAGCTTTTTCGGCGGGAGCACAGATACGCAGTATTTT
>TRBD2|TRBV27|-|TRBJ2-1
CASSSPRASGTYNEQFF
TGTGCCAGCAGCTCACCCCGGGCTAGCGGGACCTACAATGAGCAGTTCTTC
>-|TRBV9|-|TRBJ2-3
CASSPSTAGGSDTQYF
TGTGCCAGCAGCCCCTCGACAGCGGGCGGGTCAGATACGCAGTATTTT
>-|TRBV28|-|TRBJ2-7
CASSPMTRRLYEQYF
TGTGCCAGCAGTCCCATGACTCGTAGATTATACGAGCAGTACTTC
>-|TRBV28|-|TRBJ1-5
CASSLFGTSNQPQHF
TGTGCCAGCAGTTTATTTGGGACAAGCAATCAGCCCCAGCATTTT
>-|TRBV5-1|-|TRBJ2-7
CASSLDETYEQYF
TGCGCCAGCAGCTTGGACGAGACCTACGAGCAGTACTTC
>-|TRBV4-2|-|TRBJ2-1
CASSPRTYHPGPGNEQFF
TGTGCCAGCAGCCCCCGCACCTATCATCCGGGACCTGGGAATGAGCAGTTCTTC
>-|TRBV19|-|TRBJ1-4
CASSWDPGEKLFF
TGTGCCAGTAGTTGGGACCCGGGGGAAAAACTGTTTTTT
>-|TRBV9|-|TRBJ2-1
CASSPPRADYQFF
TGTGCCAGCAGCCCCCCTAGGGCGGACTACCAGTTCTTC
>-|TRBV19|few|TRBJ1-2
CASSIWGPGSYGYTF
TGTGCCAGTAGTATTTGGGGGCCAGGAAGCTATGGCTACACCTTC
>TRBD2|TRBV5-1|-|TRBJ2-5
CASSLEASGFQETQYF
TGCGCCAGCAGCTTGGAGGCTAGCGGTTTCCAAGAGACCCAGTACTTC
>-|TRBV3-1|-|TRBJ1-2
CASAQTPEDGYTF
TGTGCCAGCGCTCAAACCCCGGAGGATGGCTACACCTTC
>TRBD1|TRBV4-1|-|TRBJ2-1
CASSQTDRGRQFF
TGCGCCAGCAGCCAAACCGACAGGGGACGGCAGTTCTTC
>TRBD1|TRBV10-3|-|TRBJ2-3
CAISFNQRDRGGDTQYF
TGTGCCATCAGTTTTAACCAGCGGGACAGGGGAGGAGATACGCAGTATTTT
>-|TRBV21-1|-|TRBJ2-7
CASSKGGRQAISYEQYF
TGTGCCAGCAGCAAAGGGGGGAGACAGGCCATCTCCTACGAGCAGTACTTC
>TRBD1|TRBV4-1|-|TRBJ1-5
CASSQVQGAGQPQHF
TGCGCCAGCAGCCAAGTACAGGGGGCTGGTCAGCCCCAGCATTTT
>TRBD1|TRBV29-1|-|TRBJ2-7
CSVEGQGTYEQYF
TGCAGCGTTGAGGGACAGGGAACCTACGAGCAGTACTTC
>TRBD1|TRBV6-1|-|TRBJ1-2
CASRGPGTAPNYGYTF
TGTGCCAGCAGAGGGCCCGGGACAGCCCCAAACTATGGCTACACCTTC
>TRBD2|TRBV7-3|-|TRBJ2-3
CASSLMGGGAFADTQYF
TGTGCCAGCAGCTTAATGGGCGGGGGGGCGTTTGCAGATACGCAGTATTTT
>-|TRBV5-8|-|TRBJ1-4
CASSLGGATNEKLFF
TGTGCCAGCAGCTTAGGGGGTGCAACTAATGAAAAACTGTTTTTT
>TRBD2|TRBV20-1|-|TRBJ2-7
CSAREGGRPSYEQYF
TGCAGTGCTAGAGAAGGCGGGAGGCCCTCCTACGAGCAGTACTTC
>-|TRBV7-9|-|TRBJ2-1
CASSPRRINEQFF
TGTGCCAGCAGCCCGAGGCGGATCAATGAGCAGTTCTTC
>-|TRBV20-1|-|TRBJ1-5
CSAVDGGPLRQPQHF
TGCAGTGCGGTGGACGGCGGGCCTTTAAGACAGCCCCAGCATTTT
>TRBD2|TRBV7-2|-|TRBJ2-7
CASSLAGTSGAYEQYF
TGTGCCAGCAGCTTAGCGGGAACTAGCGGTGCCTACGAGCAGTACTTC
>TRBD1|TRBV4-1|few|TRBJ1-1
CASSPIGGHTEAFF
TGCGCCAGCAGCCCCATAGGGGGCCACACTGAAGCTTTCTTT
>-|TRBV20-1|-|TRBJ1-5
CSARDAGTNQPQHF
TGCAGTGCTAGAGATGCGGGGACCAATCAGCCCCAGCATTTT
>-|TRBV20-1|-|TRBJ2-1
CSAIEAGTEQFF
TGCAGTGCGATAGAGGCGGGCACTGAGCAGTTCTTC
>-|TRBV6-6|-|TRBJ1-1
CATRTEVYTEAFF
TGTGCTACCAGGACTGAGGTTTACACTGAAGCTTTCTTT
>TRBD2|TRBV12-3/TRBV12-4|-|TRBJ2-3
CASSLPGGGLNTQYF
TGTGCCAGCAGTTTACCGGGAGGTGGACTTAATACGCAGTATTTT
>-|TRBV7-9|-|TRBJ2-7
CASSSHVKGPLSYEQYF
TGTGCCAGCAGCTCCCACGTGAAGGGTCCACTCTCCTACGAGCAGTACTTC
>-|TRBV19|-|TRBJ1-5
CASSTLVQNLGNQPQHF
TGTGCCAGTAGTACGCTTGTACAAAATTTGGGCAATCAGCCCCAGCATTTT
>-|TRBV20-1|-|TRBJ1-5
CSARSSEGADQPQHF
TGCAGTGCTAGATCCTCGGAAGGGGCTGATCAGCCCCAGCATTTT
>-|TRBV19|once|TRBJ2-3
CASSTGTLGTDTQYF
TGTGCCAGTAGTACCGGGACTCTTGGCACAGATACGCAGTATTTT
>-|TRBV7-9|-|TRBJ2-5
CASSLPSGRETQYF
TGTGCCAGCAGCTTACCATCGGGCAGAGAGACCCAGTACTTC
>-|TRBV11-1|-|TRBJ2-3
CASSPGGHTDTQYF
TGTGCCAGCAGTCCCGGAGGTCACACAGATACGCAGTATTTT
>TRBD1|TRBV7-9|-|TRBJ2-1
CASTLTGLNEQFF
TGTGCCAGCACCCTGACAGGGCTCAATGAGCAGTTCTTC
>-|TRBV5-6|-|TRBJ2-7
CASSERWWQMSSYEQYF
TGTGCCAGCAGCGAGAGATGGTGGCAGATGAGCTCCTACGAGCAGTACTTC
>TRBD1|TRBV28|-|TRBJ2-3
CASSGETGVDTQYF
TGTGCCAGCAGTGGAGAGACAGGGGTGGATACGCAGTATTTT
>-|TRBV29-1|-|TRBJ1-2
CSVDILGNYGYTF
TGCAGCGTTGATATATTGGGCAACTATGGCTACACCTTC
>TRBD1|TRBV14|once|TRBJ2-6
CASSQDPTGAGANVLIF
TGTGCCAGCAGCCAAGACCCGACAGGGGCTGGGGCCAACGTCCTGATTTTC
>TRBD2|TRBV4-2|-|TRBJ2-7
CASSQALAGGSWEQYF
TGTGCCAGCAGCCAAGCGTTAGCGGGGGGCTCATGGGAGCAGTACTTC
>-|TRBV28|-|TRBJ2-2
CASSLQNTGELFF
TGTGCCAGCAGTTTACAGAACACCGGGGAGCTGTTTTTT
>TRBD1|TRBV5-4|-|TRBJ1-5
CASSTGGSGQPQHF
TGTGCCAGCAGCACAGGGGGCTCAGGACAGCCCCAGCATTTT
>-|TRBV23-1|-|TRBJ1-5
CASSQSMKGIQPQHF
TGCGCCAGCAGTCAATCGATGAAGGGAATTCAGCCCCAGCATTTT
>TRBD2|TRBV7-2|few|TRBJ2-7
CASSLKASGYPYEQYF
TGTGCCAGCAGCTTAAAAGCTAGCGGGTACCCCTACGAGCAGTACTTC
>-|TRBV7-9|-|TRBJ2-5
CASSLRRGTQETQYF
TGTGCCAGCAGCTTACGGCGGGGTACCCAAGAGACCCAGTACTTC
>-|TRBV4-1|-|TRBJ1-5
CASSQGRGGRGNQPQHF
TGCGCCAGCAGCCAAGGACGCGGGGGCCGCGGCAATCAGCCCCAGCATTTT
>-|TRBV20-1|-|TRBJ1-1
CSARDDSGVNTEAFF
TGCAGTGCTAGAGATGACAGTGGGGTTAACACTGAAGCTTTCTTT
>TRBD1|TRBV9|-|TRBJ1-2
CASSNGQGYGYTF
TGTGCCAGCAGCAACGGACAGGGCTATGGCTACACCTTC